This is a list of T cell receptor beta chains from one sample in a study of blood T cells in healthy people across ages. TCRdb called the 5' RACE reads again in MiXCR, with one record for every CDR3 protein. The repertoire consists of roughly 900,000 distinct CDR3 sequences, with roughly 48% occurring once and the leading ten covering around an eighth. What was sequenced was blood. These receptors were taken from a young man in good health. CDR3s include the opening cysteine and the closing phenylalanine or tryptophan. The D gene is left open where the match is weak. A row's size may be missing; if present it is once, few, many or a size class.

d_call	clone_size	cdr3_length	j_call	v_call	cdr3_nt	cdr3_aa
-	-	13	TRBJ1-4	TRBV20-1	TGCAGTACTAGAGATCCTAAGGTCGAAAAACTGTTTTTT	CSTRDPKVEKLFF
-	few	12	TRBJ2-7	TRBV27	TGTGCCAGCAGCCATACGCCCTACGAGCAGTACTTC	CASSHTPYEQYF
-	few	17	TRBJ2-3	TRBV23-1	TGCGCCAGCAGCCTAAAAGCTCGGACCGTGAGCACAGATACGCAGTATTTT	CASSLKARTVSTDTQYF
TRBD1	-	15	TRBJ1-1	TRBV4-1	TGCGCCAGCAGCCAAGTCCAGGGGGCGAACACTGAAGCTTTCTTT	CASSQVQGANTEAFF
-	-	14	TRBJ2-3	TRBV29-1	TGCGGCGTTGAAGAGGGGTTGATCGGAGATACGCAGTATTTT	CGVEEGLIGDTQYF
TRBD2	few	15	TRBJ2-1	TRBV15	TGTGCCACCAGCAGAGCTAGCGGGACGTACAATGAGCAGTTCTTC	CATSRASGTYNEQFF
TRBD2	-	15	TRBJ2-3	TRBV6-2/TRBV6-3	TGTGCCAGCAGCCCCTCGGGACTAGCAGCAGATACGCAGTATTTT	CASSPSGLAADTQYF
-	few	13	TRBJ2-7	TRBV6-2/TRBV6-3	TGTGCCAGCAGAAGCGTACAGGCTTACGAACAGTACTTC	CASRSVQAYEQYF
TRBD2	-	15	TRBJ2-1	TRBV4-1	TGCGCCAGCAGCCAAGCTACTAGCGGGGGGGTTGAGCAGTTCTTC	CASSQATSGGVEQFF
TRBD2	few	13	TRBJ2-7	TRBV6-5	TGTGCCAGCGGGACTAGCGGATCCTACGAGCAGTACTTC	CASGTSGSYEQYF
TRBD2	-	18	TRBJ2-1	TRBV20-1	TGCAGTGCTAGAGATTTGGGACTAGCGGGGGTTGGTTACAATGAGCAGTTCTTC	CSARDLGLAGVGYNEQFF
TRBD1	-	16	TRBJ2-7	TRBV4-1	TGCGCCAGCAGCCCCGTCGGCCGGGACAGGGTTTACGAGCAGTACTTC	CASSPVGRDRVYEQYF
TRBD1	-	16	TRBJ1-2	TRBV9	TGTGCCAGCAGCGCCACGGGACAGGGGATCGACTATGGCTACACCTTC	CASSATGQGIDYGYTF
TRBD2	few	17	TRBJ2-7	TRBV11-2	TGTGCCAGCAGCTTAGTCGGTAGCGGGGGGGCCCGTTACGAGCAGTACTTC	CASSLVGSGGARYEQYF
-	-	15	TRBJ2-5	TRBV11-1	TGTGCCAGCAGCTCCACGACCACTTACCAAGAGACCCAGTACTTC	CASSSTTTYQETQYF
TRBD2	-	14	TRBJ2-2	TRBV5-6	TGTGCCAGCAGCCAGACTAGCCACACCGGGGAGCTGTTTTTT	CASSQTSHTGELFF
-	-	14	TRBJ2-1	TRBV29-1	TGCAGCGTTGTGGTGGGAAGCTCCTACAATGAGCAGTTCTTC	CSVVVGSSYNEQFF
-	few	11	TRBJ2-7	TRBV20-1	TGCAGTACTCAACGTATGTTCGAGCAGTACTTC	CSTQRMFEQYF
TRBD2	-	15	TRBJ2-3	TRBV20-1	TGCAGTGCTACCCCACTAGCGCGGGGCACAGATACGCAGTATTTT	CSATPLARGTDTQYF
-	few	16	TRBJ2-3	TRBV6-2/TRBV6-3	TGTGCCAGCAGTTACGGGCCAGGGAGTTTAACAGATACGCAGTATTTT	CASSYGPGSLTDTQYF
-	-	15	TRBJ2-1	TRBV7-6	TGTGCCAGCAGCCACCCTAGTCTTTCCTACAATGAGCAGTTCTTC	CASSHPSLSYNEQFF
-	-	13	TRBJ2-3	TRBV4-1	TGCGCCAGCAGCGAGATTGGGGCAGATACGCAGTATTTT	CASSEIGADTQYF
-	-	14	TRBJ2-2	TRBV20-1	TGCAGTGCGACAAGGGTTGCGAACACCGGGGAGCTGTTTTTT	CSATRVANTGELFF
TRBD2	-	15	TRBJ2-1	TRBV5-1	TGCGCCAGCAGGTTAACTAGCGGGACTTGCAATGAGCAGTTCTTC	CASRLTSGTCNEQFF
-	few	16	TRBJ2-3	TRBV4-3	TGCGCCAGCAGCCAAGATCTCGCGGGGGCCCTTGCTACGCAGTATTTT	CASSQDLAGALATQYF
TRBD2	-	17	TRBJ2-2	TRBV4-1	TGCGCCAGCAGCCACCGAGCGGGGGGGCTCAACACCGGGGAGCTGTTTTTT	CASSHRAGGLNTGELFF
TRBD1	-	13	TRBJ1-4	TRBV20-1	TGCAGTGCTAGGGGACAGCTTAATGAAAAACTGTTTTTT	CSARGQLNEKLFF
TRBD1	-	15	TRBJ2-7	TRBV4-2	TGTGCCAGCAGCCAAGATCCGGACAGGGAGGCCGAGCAGTACTTC	CASSQDPDREAEQYF
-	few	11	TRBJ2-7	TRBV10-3	TGTGCCATCAGTGACTTATACGAGCAGTACTTC	CAISDLYEQYF
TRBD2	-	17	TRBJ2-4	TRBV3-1	TGTGCCAGCAGCCCCCAGGGCGGGGGAATCGGCAAAAACATTCAGTACTTC	CASSPQGGGIGKNIQYF
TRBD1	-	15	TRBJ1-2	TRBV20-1	TGCAGTGCTAGAGAAGTGACAGGGATTAACTATGGCTACACCTTC	CSAREVTGINYGYTF
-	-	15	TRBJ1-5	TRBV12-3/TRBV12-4	TGTGCCAGCAGTTTAGTCTCAGGGATGCATCAGCCCCAGCATTTT	CASSLVSGMHQPQHF
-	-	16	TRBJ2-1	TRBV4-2	TGTGCCAGCAGCCAAGACCATGCCCTTCCCACGCCCGAGCAGTTCTTC	CASSQDHALPTPEQFF
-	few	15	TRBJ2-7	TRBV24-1	TGTGCCACCAGTGATGTGCGGGCCGGTACCTACGAGCAGTACTTC	CATSDVRAGTYEQYF
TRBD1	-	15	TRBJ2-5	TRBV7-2	TGTGCCAGCAGCCACGGGACAGGGGGCGCGGAGACCCAGTACTTC	CASSHGTGGAETQYF
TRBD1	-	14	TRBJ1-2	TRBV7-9	TGTGCCAGCAGCTCCATAGGACAGGGTGGGGGCTACACCTTC	CASSSIGQGGGYTF
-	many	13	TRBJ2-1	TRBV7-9	TGTGCCAGCAGCGACTCAGGGGACAATGAGCAGTTCTTC	CASSDSGDNEQFF
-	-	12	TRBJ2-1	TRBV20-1	TGCAGTGCTAGAGCCCCTGGCAATGAGCAGTTCTTC	CSARAPGNEQFF
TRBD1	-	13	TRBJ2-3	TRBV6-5	TGTGCCGCCGGACAGGGGTTTCCAGATACGCAGTATTTT	CAAGQGFPDTQYF
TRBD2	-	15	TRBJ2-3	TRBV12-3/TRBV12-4	TGTGCCAGCATAAGGCGCCTAGCGGGCGGAGATACGCAGTATTTT	CASIRRLAGGDTQYF
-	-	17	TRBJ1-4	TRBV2	TGTGCCAGCAGCGACCCCGCGCAGGTTTCTACGGATGAAAAACTGTTTTTT	CASSDPAQVSTDEKLFF